These 27 T cell receptor beta chains share one sample of origin, sequenced in a study of response to subunit inactivated influenza vaccine. TCRdb independently ran MiXCR on the RT-PCR reads; one entry per CDR3 protein. The data show roughly 790,000 distinct CDR3 sequences, approximately 21% seen once. Source: PBMCs from blood, taken approximately 5 days after vaccination. These receptors all stem from a man over 45 who received an inactivated influenza vaccine.

This clonotype was counted only a few times. The chain employs TRBV3-1 and TRBJ1-1; D perhaps matches TRBD1 (6 bases). V was clipped by 5 bases and J by 1 base, with 11 bases between them. The germline gives CDR1 LGHDT, CDR2 YNNKEL (reference sequence). The CDR3 has 14 amino acids. CDR3 protein: CASSKGGQNTEAFF. The CDR3 region has the DNA TGTGCCAGCAGCAAGGGGGGGCAGAACACTGAAGCTTTCTTT.

This clonotype was picked up many times. The genes are TRBV24-1 and TRBJ2-5, with a tentative D call TRBD1 (5 bases). V lost 1 base and J 5 bases, leaving 13 bases between the germline ends. CDR3 length: 15 residues. Germline V gene lookup returns CDR1 KGHDR and CDR2 SFDVKD. This CDR3 is CATSDFGQGRETQYF. The CDR3 bases are TGTGCCACCAGTGATTTTGGGCAGGGTCGGGAGACCCAGTACTTC.

This rearrangement joins TRBV25-1 to TRBJ2-7; the D gene is possibly TRBD2 (6 bases). CDR1 and CDR2 from the germline V gene are MGHDK and SYGVNS. Trimming stripped 7 bases from V and 0 bases from J, with 7 bases between. There are 12 residues in the CDR3. The CDR3 here is CASTEGSYEQYF. CDR3 nucleotides: TGTGCCAGCACGGAGGGCTCCTACGAGCAGTACTTC.

V usage is TRBV12-3 or TRBV12-4 and J usage is TRBJ2-3; TRBD2 aligns across 8 bases. Trimming took 3 bases from V and 4 from J; bases not matched to a gene: 6. The CDR3 is made up of 15 amino acids. CDR3 protein: CASSFGGRRSDTQYF. The CDR3 nucleotides read TGTGCCAGCAGTTTTGGCGGGAGGAGGTCAGATACGCAGTATTTT.

This clonotype was seen a few times. The chain has TRBV7-9 and TRBJ2-7; D gene uncertain. The germline V and J ends were trimmed by 7 bases and 4 bases, with 8 bases remaining between them. Germline CDR1 reads SEHNR; CDR2 reads FQNEAQ (reference sequence). The CDR3 loop spans 11 amino acids. In nucleotides, the CDR3 is TGTGCCAGCACCGGTTTATACGAGCAGTACTTC. Amino acids: CASTGLYEQYF.

V gene TRBV4-3 combines with J gene TRBJ2-4; D is possibly TRBD1 or TRBD2 (5 bases each). The V end was cut by 1 base, the J end by 8 bases, with 18 bases between. Looked up from germline, CDR1 is LGHNA and CDR2 is YSLEER. The length of the CDR3 is 16 residues. The CDR3 DNA follows: TGCGCCAGCAGCCAAGCTCTAGTGAGGGGTGAGGACATTCAGTACTTC. This encodes CASSQALVRGEDIQYF.

The CDR3 DNA reads TGCGCCAGCAGCTCGCAGGGGGCGGGCGTAGGCAGCGCTTTCTTT. Translated, it gives CASSSQGAGVGSAFF. The rearrangement links TRBV5-1 to TRBJ1-1; 8 bases match TRBD1. This CDR3 has 15 residues. Trimming cost V 3 bases and J 11 bases; bases outside gene matches: 15. Germline CDR1 and CDR2: SGHRS and YFSETQ.

This clonotype has more than one count but fewer than ten. The V call is TRBV15, the J call TRBJ2-6; D not resolved. V lost 0 bases, J lost 0 bases, and 6 bases lay in between. The CDR3 covers 16 residues. Germline values: CDR1 LNHNV, CDR2 YYDKDF (reference sequence). The CDR3 is CATSRDRNSGANVLTF. The CDR3 coding sequence is TGTGCCACCAGCAGAGATCGAAACTCTGGGGCCAACGTCCTGACTTTC.

The J gene is TRBJ2-5, the V gene TRBV20-1, with 9 bases that match TRBD2. The junction had 8 bases not matched to a gene; V was cut back by 4 bases and J by 2 bases. The CDR3 runs to 15 residues. Germline CDR1 DFQATT, CDR2 SNEGSKA (reference sequence). The CDR3 spells CSAKGAGGRQETQYF. CDR3 nucleotide sequence: TGCAGTGCTAAGGGAGCGGGGGGCCGTCAAGAGACCCAGTACTTC.

Here the CDR3 DNA reads TGTGCCAGCAGCGCCAGACAGAGCACAGATACGCAGTATTTT. It yields the protein CASSARQSTDTQYF. The chain uses TRBV9 and TRBJ2-3; D is possibly TRBD1 (5 bases). The CDR3 is 14 residues long. The germline CDR1 and CDR2 sequences are SGDLS and YYNGEE. Trimming took off 3 bases at V and 0 bases at J, with 8 bases between the two ends.

The J gene is TRBJ2-5, the V gene TRBV3-1, with a weak D call TRBD2 (5 bases). This CDR3 comprises 16 residues. The germline V and J ends were trimmed by 2 bases and 4 bases, with 17 bases remaining between them. CDR1 is LGHDT, CDR2 YNNKEL, per germline (reference sequence). Here the CDR3 reads CASSQFYGGGGETQYF. CDR3 nucleotides: TGTGCCAGCAGCCAATTCTACGGCGGTGGAGGAGAGACCCAGTACTTC.

The J gene is TRBJ2-7, the V gene TRBV29-1, with a weak D call TRBD2 (5 bases). The V end was cut by 4 bases, the J end by 6 bases, with 13 bases between. Germline V gene data show CDR1 as SQVTM and CDR2 as ANQGSEA. CDR3 length equals 12 residues. The CDR3 bases are TGCAGCGTTGGAGGGATAGGAGCCGAGCAGTACTTC. This sequence encodes CSVGGIGAEQYF.

This clonotype has a handful of counts. The V gene is TRBV28, the J gene TRBJ1-5; tentatively, D is TRBD1 (6 bases). V was cut by 4 bases and J by 3 bases, with 13 bases left in between. Germline CDR1 is MDHEN and CDR2 is SYDVKM. The CDR3 spans 15 residues. This CDR3 is CASSSQTGPNQPQHF. As DNA, the CDR3 is TGTGCCAGCAGTTCGCAGACAGGCCCCAATCAGCCCCAGCATTTT.

This clonotype has more than one count but fewer than ten. The chain joins TRBV6-1 to TRBJ1-2; weak D call: TRBD1 (5 bases). Germline V gene data show CDR1 as MNHNS and CDR2 as SASEGT. The ends were cut back, 2 bases at V and 8 bases at J, with 15 bases in the middle. The CDR3 is made up of 14 amino acids. CDR3 protein: CASSEMGRTWGYTF. The CDR3 bases are TGTGCCAGCAGTGAAATGGGTAGGACATGGGGCTACACCTTC.

The rearrangement links TRBV10-3 to TRBJ2-7; TRBD2 matches 11 bases. This CDR3 has 13 residues. Germline-derived CDR1 and CDR2 are ENHRY and SYGVKD. With 10 bases clipped from V and 5 bases from J, the junction kept 7 bases outside the gene matches. The CDR3 coding sequence is TGTGCCAGCTGGGGGACTAGCGGCCACGAGCAGTACTTC. It yields the protein CASWGTSGHEQYF.

This clonotype has a count of ten or more. The chain is built from TRBV12-3 or TRBV12-4 and TRBJ2-5; 10 bases are a match to TRBD2. V trimming: 5 bases; J trimming: 5 bases; junction bases outside the gene matches: 8. The CDR3 is 15 residues long. The CDR3 DNA reads TGTGCCAGCAGTCTCAGCGGGAGGGCCGGTGAGACCCAGTACTTC. Amino acids: CASSLSGRAGETQYF.

This clonotype showed up many times. This rearrangement joins TRBV25-1 to TRBJ2-7; D ambiguous. Germline lookup yields CDR1 MGHDK and CDR2 SYGVNS. V lost 1 base, J lost 7 bases, and 11 bases lay in between. This CDR3 is built from 13 residues. The CDR3 reads CASSELRRQEQYF. The DNA of the CDR3 is TGTGCCAGCAGTGAATTGAGGCGGCAAGAGCAGTACTTC.

The chain joins TRBV5-6 to TRBJ2-7; 10 positions agree with TRBD1. The CDR3 is 15 residues long. Germline V CDR1 and CDR2: SGHDT, YYEEEE. V shed 0 bases and J 4 bases; nucleotides not matched to a gene: 4. CDR3 loop: CASSLGQGAWYEQYF. The CDR3 DNA is TGTGCCAGCAGCTTGGGACAGGGGGCATGGTACGAGCAGTACTTC.

This clonotype was detected only a few times. CDR3 sequence: CASSYLDRVGEPQHF. The CDR3 bases are TGTGCCAGCAGTTACCTTGACAGGGTAGGAGAGCCCCAGCATTTT. This chain links TRBV6-2 or TRBV6-3 with TRBJ1-5, with 7 bases matching TRBD1. The CDR3 runs 15 residues. Germline lookup yields CDR1 MNHEY and CDR2 SVGEGT. J gave up 8 bases and V 2 bases, and 9 bases lay outside the gene matches.

This clonotype came up a few times. The chain employs TRBV7-9 and TRBJ2-1; possibly TRBD2 for D (5 bases). V gave up 8 bases and J gave up 6 bases, with 11 bases separating them. Germline V gives CDR1 SEHNR, CDR2 FQNEAQ (reference sequence). The CDR3 covers 12 residues. The CDR3 nucleotides are TGTGCCAGCCGGGGATTGGCCAATGAGCAGTTCTTC. It is translated as CASRGLANEQFF.

The chain recombines TRBV20-1 with TRBJ1-2, with D unresolved. V was clipped by 4 bases and J by 4 bases, with 16 bases between them. The CDR3 runs 14 residues. Germline CDR1 is DFQATT and CDR2 is SNEGSKA (reference sequence). This chain's CDR3 is CSATTRRQAYGYTF. The CDR3 nucleotides are TGCAGTGCTACAACTCGCCGACAAGCCTATGGCTACACCTTC.

This clonotype has only a few counts. The chain carries TRBV20-1 and TRBJ2-3, with D tentatively TRBD2 (6 bases). Per the germline V gene, CDR1 is DFQATT and CDR2 is SNEGSKA (reference sequence). Trimming left V 4 bases short and J 2 bases short, with 16 bases between. The CDR3 is 15 amino acids. Here the CDR3 reads CSATQPAGHTDTQYF. In DNA, the CDR3 is TGCAGTGCTACGCAACCCGCGGGGCACACAGATACGCAGTATTTT.

J is TRBJ2-3 and V is TRBV30; possibly TRBD1 or TRBD2 for D (5 bases each). Germline assignment: CDR1 GTSNPN and CDR2 SVGIG (reference sequence). This CDR3 has 17 amino acids. V was shortened by 3 bases and J by 0 bases, with 19 bases between the two germline ends. The DNA of the CDR3 is TGTGCCTGGAGGAGGGGAAGAGGGGCAGGGAGCACAGATACGCAGTATTTT. Translating it yields CAWRRGRGAGSTDTQYF.

This clonotype was recorded a few times. The gene calls are TRBV5-1 and TRBJ2-5; possible D gene TRBD2, 6 bases. Germline values: CDR1 SGHRS, CDR2 YFSETQ. This CDR3 has 17 residues. V shed 1 base and J shed 4 bases, with 20 bases lying between them. The DNA of the CDR3 is TGCGCCAGCAGCTTGTTGGAGGGCCTATATTGGGGAGAGACCCAGTACTTC. This codes for CASSLLEGLYWGETQYF.

The chain joins TRBV2 to TRBJ2-5; 11 bases map to TRBD2. CDR1 SNHLY and CDR2 FYNNEI come from the germline V gene. V shed 7 bases, J shed 4 bases, and the junction held 5 bases outside the gene matches. CDR3 length equals 14 residues. This CDR3 reads CASNLAGGRETQYF. The CDR3 bases are TGTGCCAGCAACCTAGCGGGAGGACGAGAGACCCAGTACTTC.

The gene calls are TRBV12-3 or TRBV12-4 and TRBJ2-2; TRBD2 agrees at 10 bases. Losses at the gene ends were 3 bases for V and 4 bases for J; bases not matched to a gene: 11. There are 18 residues in the CDR3. DNA of the CDR3: TGTGCCAGCAGTTTTCTTCTAGCGGGAGCCACTGGCACCGGGGAGCTGTTTTTT. Its translation is CASSFLLAGATGTGELFF.

The chain is built from TRBV18 and TRBJ2-7; perhaps TRBD1 as D (6 bases). The CDR3 extends over 12 amino acids. Germline-derived CDR1 and CDR2 are KGHSH and LQKENI. The CDR3 loop is CASSPPTWDTVV. CDR3 DNA: TGTGCCAGCTCACCACCGACCTGGGACACCGTTGTC.